These T cell receptor beta chains were read from a single sample in a study of T cells after yellow fever vaccination. TCRdb independently ran MiXCR on the 5' RACE reads; one entry per CDR3 protein. The table records about 630,000 distinct CDR3 sequences, over 9% of them present only once. The specimen was PBMCs, collected on the day of the yellow fever booster vaccination. The receptors were gathered from a man aged 25-45 years who received the YFV17D yellow fever vaccine. Both conserved end residues are part of each CDR3. Each record gives: CDR3 protein, CDR3 DNA, clone size, V gene, D gene, J gene. The D gene is left open where the match is weak. Size tells how often a clone was seen (once, few, many) or the class of an expanded clone, and some rows leave it out.

CASSLVGTSGTEQYF,TGTGCCAGCAGCTTAGTGGGGACTAGCGGGACTGAGCAGTACTTC,few,TRBV7-8,TRBD2,TRBJ2-7
CSASTEGRQPQHF,TGCAGTGCTAGTACGGAGGGTCGTCAGCCCCAGCATTTT,-,TRBV20-1,-,TRBJ1-5
CASSYSFAVEKLFF,TGTGCCAGCAGTTACTCATTTGCAGTCGAAAAACTGTTTTTT,few,TRBV6-5,-,TRBJ1-4
CASSLVVVSYNEQFF,TGCGCCAGCAGCTTGGTAGTGGTTTCCTACAATGAGCAGTTCTTC,few,TRBV5-1,-,TRBJ2-1
CASSYSGIGSYNEQFF,TGTGCCAGCAGTTACTCAGGGATCGGCTCCTACAATGAGCAGTTCTTC,-,TRBV6-5,-,TRBJ2-1
CSARVGAAEQYF,TGCAGTGCTAGGGTGGGGGCCGCTGAGCAGTACTTC,-,TRBV20-1,-,TRBJ2-7
CASSLLGTGSGEQYF,TGTGCCAGCAGCCTCCTAGGGACGGGTTCGGGCGAGCAGTACTTC,-,TRBV11-2,-,TRBJ2-7
CASSPIFEGPQHF,TGTGCCAGCTCCCCTATATTCGAAGGGCCCCAGCATTTT,-,TRBV18,-,TRBJ1-5
CASSGAGGRYLHF,TGCGCCAGCAGTGGAGCGGGAGGACGCTACCTTCATTTC,many,TRBV10-1,TRBD2,TRBJ2-1
CSANRRQGMVPEQYF,TGCAGTGCTAACAGACGACAGGGGATGGTACCAGAGCAGTACTTC,-,TRBV20-1,TRBD1,TRBJ2-7
CASSVGLAEYNEQFF,TGTGCCAGCAGCGTAGGGCTAGCGGAATACAATGAGCAGTTCTTC,few,TRBV9,TRBD2,TRBJ2-1
CASSLLAGVVSYNEQFF,TGTGCCAGCAGCCTTTTAGCGGGAGTCGTCTCCTACAATGAGCAGTTCTTC,few,TRBV6-2/TRBV6-3,TRBD2,TRBJ2-1
CASSYLGGNQPQHF,TGTGCCAGCAGTTATTTGGGGGGCAATCAGCCCCAGCATTTT,few,TRBV6-2/TRBV6-3,-,TRBJ1-5
CASSLTGGLSYEQYF,TGTGCCAGCAGTTTGACAGGGGGATTGTCCTACGAGCAGTACTTC,few,TRBV28,TRBD1,TRBJ2-7
CASSFAGSIGGETQYF,TGTGCCAGCAGCTTCGCAGGCTCCATAGGTGGGGAGACCCAGTACTTC,-,TRBV7-8,-,TRBJ2-5
CAWSVGRPYEQYF,TGTGCCTGGAGTGTAGGCAGGCCGTACGAGCAGTACTTC,many,TRBV30,-,TRBJ2-7
CASSNQAYNEQFF,TGCGCCAGCAGTAACCAGGCTTACAATGAGCAGTTCTTC,few,TRBV5-1,-,TRBJ2-1
CASSSETGLRYNEQFF,TGTGCCAGCAGCTCGGAGACAGGACTACGCTACAATGAGCAGTTCTTC,once,TRBV7-9,-,TRBJ2-1
CASSTTGNAYNEQFF,TGTGCCAGCAGTACTACGGGTAACGCGTACAATGAGCAGTTCTTC,few,TRBV6-5,-,TRBJ2-1
CATSDFYGNEQLF,TGTGCCACCAGTGACTTTTATGGCAATGAGCAGCTCTTC,-,TRBV24-1,-,TRBJ2-1
CAISEGSAYNSPLHF,TGTGCCATCAGTGAGGGGTCAGCCTATAATTCACCCCTCCACTTT,many,TRBV10-3,-,TRBJ1-6
CASRGTGSETQYF,TGTGCCAGCAGGGGGACGGGTTCGGAGACCCAGTACTTC,few,TRBV7-9,-,TRBJ2-5
CSATLAGGNTGELFF,TGCAGTGCCACTCTAGCGGGAGGGAACACCGGGGAGCTGTTTTTT,few,TRBV20-1,TRBD2,TRBJ2-2
CASSVDPGRIHYEQYF,TGCGCCAGCAGCGTGGACCCGGGGAGGATCCACTACGAGCAGTACTTC,-,TRBV5-1,-,TRBJ2-7
CSSRETYNEQFF,TGCAGCTCCCGGGAAACTTACAATGAGCAGTTCTTC,few,TRBV29-1,-,TRBJ2-1